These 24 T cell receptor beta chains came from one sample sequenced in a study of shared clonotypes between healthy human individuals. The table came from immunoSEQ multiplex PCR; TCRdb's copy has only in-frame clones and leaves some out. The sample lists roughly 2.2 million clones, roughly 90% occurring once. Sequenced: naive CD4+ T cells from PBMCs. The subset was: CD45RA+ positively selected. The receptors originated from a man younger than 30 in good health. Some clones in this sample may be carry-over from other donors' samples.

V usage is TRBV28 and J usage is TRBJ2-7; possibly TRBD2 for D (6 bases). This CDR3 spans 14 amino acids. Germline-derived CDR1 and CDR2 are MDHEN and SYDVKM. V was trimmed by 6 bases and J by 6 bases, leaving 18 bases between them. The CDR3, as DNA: TGTGCCAGCAGGGCGGGGACTCGAGGACTCGAGCAGTACTTC. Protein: CASRAGTRGLEQYF. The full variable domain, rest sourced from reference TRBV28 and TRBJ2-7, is DVKVTQSSRYLVKRTGEKVFLECVQDMDHENMFWYRQDPGLGLRLIYFSYDVKMKEKGDIPEGYSVSREKKERFSLILESASTNQTSMYLCASRAGTRGLEQYFGPGTRLTVT.

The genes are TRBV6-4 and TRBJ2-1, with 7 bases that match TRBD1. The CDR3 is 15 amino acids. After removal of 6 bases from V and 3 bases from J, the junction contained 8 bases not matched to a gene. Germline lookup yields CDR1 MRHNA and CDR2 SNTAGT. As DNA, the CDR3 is TGTGCCAGCAGCCAGGACAGGACGAACTACAATGAGCAGTTCTTC. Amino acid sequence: CASSQDRTNYNEQFF.

CDR3 sequence reads: CASSLTGTGAYNEQFF. CDR3 bases: TGTGCCAGCAGCTTAACTGGGACAGGGGCCTACAATGAGCAGTTCTTC. V is TRBV7-3 and J is TRBJ2-1; 10 bases align to TRBD1. CDR3 length equals 16 residues. Trimming at V came to 0 bases and at J to 2 bases, leaving 1 base not matched to a gene. From germline, CDR1 is SGHTA and CDR2 FQGTGA.

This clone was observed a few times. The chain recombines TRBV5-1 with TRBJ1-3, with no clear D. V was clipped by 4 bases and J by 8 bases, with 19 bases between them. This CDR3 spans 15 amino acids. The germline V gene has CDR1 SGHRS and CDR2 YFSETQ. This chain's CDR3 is CASSPDYLPGYTIYF. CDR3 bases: TGCGCCAGCAGCCCGGACTACCTCCCGGGATACACCATATATTTT.

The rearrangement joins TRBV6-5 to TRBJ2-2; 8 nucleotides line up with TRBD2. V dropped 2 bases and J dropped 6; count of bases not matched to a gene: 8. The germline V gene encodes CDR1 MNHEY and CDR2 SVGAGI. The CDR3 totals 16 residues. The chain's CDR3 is CASSYQREYIAGELFF. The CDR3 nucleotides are TGTGCCAGCAGTTACCAGCGGGAGTATATTGCCGGGGAGCTGTTTTTT.

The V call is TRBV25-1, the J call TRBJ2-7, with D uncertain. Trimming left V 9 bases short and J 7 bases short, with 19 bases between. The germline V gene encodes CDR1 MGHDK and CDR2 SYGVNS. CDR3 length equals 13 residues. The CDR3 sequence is CASSLDHLGEQYF. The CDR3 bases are TGTGCCAGTAGTTTGGACCATCTGGGGGAGCAGTACTTC.

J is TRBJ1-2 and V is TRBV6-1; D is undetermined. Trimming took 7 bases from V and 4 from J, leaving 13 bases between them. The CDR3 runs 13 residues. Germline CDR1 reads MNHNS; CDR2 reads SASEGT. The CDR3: CASKYAVPYGYTF. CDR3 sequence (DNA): TGTGCCAGCAAGTACGCGGTCCCCTATGGCTACACCTTC.

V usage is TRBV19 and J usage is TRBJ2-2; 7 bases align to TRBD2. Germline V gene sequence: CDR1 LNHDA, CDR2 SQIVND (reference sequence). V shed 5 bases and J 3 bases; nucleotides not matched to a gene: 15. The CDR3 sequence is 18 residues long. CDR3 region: CASSFNLRGSGYTGELFF. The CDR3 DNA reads TGTGCCAGTAGTTTCAACCTTCGCGGGAGTGGTTACACCGGGGAGCTGTTTTTT.

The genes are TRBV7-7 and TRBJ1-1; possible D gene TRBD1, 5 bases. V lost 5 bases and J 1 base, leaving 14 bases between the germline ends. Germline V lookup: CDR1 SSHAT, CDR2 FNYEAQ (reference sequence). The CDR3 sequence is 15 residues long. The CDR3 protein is CASSPDTSPNTEAFF. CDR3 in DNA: TGTGCCAGCAGCCCGGACACTAGTCCGAACACTGAAGCTTTCTTT.

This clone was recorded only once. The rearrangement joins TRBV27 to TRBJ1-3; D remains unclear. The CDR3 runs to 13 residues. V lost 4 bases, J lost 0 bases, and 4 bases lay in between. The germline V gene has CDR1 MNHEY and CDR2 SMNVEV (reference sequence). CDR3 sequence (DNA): TGTGCCAGCAGTTGGAGCTCTGGAAACACCATATATTTT. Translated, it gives CASSWSSGNTIYF.

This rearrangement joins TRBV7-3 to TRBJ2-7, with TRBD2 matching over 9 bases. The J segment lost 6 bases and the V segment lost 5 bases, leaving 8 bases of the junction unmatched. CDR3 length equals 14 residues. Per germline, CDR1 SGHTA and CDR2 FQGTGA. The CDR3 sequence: CASSVSGRTGEQYF. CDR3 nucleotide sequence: TGTGCCAGCAGCGTGAGCGGGAGGACGGGCGAGCAGTACTTC.

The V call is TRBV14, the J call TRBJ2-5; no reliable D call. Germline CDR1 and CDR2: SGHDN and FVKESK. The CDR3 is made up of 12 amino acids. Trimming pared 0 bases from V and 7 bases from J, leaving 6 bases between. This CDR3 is CASSQERTTQYF. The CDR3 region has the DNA TGTGCCAGCAGCCAAGAGAGAACGACCCAGTACTTC.

CDR3 sequence (DNA): TGTGCCAGCAGTTGGACTAGCAGGGTCTACGAGCAGTACTTC. Protein: CASSWTSRVYEQYF. The chain employs TRBV28 and TRBJ2-7, with TRBD2 matching over 8 bases. Germline values: CDR1 MDHEN, CDR2 SYDVKM. Trimming at V came to 4 bases and at J to 3 bases, leaving 5 bases not matched to a gene. This CDR3 is built from 14 residues.

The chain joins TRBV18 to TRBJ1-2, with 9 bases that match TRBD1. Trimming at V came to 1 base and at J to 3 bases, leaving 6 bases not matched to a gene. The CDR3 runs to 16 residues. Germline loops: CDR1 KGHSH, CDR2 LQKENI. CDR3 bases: TGTGCCAGCTCACCACGTTTGACAGGGGGAGACTATGGCTACACCTTC. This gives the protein CASSPRLTGGDYGYTF.

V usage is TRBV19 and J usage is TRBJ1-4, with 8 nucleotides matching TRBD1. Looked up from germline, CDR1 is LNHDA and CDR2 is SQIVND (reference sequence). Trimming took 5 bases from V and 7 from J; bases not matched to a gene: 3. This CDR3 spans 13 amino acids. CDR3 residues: CASSADRGEKLFF. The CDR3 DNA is TGTGCCAGTAGTGCCGACAGGGGTGAAAAACTGTTTTTT. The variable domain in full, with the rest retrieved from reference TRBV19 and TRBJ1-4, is DGGITQSPKYLFRKEGQNVTLSCEQNLNHDAMYWYRQDPGQGLRLIYYSQIVNDFQKGDIAEGYSVSREKKESFPLTVTSAQKNPTAFYLCASSADRGEKLFFGSGTQLSVL.

The CDR3 here is CASSSPGLAGGQSTQYF. The CDR3 DNA sequence: TGTGCCAGCAGTTCCCCGGGACTAGCGGGAGGGCAAAGTACGCAGTATTTT. The chain joins TRBV27 to TRBJ2-3, with TRBD2 identical over 16 bases. The CDR3 contains 17 residues. V trimming: 4 bases; J trimming: 8 bases; junction bases outside the gene matches: 9. The germline V gene has CDR1 MNHEY and CDR2 SMNVEV (reference sequence).

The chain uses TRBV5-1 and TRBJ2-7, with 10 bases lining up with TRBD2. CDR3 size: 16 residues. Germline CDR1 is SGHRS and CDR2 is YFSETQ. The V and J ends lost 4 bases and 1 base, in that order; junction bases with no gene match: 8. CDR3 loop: CASSRGGLADSYEQYF. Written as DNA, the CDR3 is TGCGCCAGCAGCCGGGGTGGACTAGCGGATTCCTACGAGCAGTACTTC.

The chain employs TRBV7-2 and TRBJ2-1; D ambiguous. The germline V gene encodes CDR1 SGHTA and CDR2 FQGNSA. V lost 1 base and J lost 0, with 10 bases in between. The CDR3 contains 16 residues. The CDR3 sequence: CASSLGSTSSYNEQFF. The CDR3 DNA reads TGTGCCAGCAGCTTAGGTTCAACGAGCTCCTACAATGAGCAGTTCTTC.

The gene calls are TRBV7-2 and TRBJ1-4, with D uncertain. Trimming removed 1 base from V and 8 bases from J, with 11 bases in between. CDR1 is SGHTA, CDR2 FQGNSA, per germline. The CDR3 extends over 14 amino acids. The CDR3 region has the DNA TGTGCCAGCAGCTTAGTCTCCGGGCCGGAAAAACTGTTTTTT. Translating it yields CASSLVSGPEKLFF.

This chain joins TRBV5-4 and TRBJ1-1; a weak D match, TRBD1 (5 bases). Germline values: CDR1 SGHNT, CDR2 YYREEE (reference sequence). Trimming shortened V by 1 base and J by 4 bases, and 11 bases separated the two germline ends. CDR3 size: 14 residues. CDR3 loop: CASSLLSRVTEAFF. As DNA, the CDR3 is TGTGCCAGCAGCTTGCTAAGCAGGGTCACTGAAGCTTTCTTT. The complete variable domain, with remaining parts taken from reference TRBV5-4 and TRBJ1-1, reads ETGVTQSPTHLIKTRGQQVTLRCSSQSGHNTVSWYQQALGQGPQFIFQYYREEENGRGNFPPRFSGLQFPNYSSELNVNALELDDSALYLCASSLLSRVTEAFFGQGTRLTVV.

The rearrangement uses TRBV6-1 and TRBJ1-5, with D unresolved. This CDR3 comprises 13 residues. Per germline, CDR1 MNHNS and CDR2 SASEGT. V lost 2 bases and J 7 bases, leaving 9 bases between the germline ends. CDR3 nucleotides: TGTGCCAGCAGTGAAAGGGAAGGACAGCCCCAGCATTTT. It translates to CASSEREGQPQHF.

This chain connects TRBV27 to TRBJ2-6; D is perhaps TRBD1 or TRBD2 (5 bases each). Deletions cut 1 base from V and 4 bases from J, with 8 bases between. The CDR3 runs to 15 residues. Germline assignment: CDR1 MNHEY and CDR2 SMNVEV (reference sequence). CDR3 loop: CASSLYGTGANVLTF. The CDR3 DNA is TGTGCCAGCAGTTTATATGGGACGGGGGCCAACGTCCTGACTTTC. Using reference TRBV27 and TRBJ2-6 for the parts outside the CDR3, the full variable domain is EAQVTQNPRYLITVTGKKLTVTCSQNMNHEYMSWYRQDPGLGLRQIYYSMNVEVTDKGDVPEGYKVSRKEKRNFPLILESPSPNQTSLYFCASSLYGTGANVLTFGAGSRLTVL.

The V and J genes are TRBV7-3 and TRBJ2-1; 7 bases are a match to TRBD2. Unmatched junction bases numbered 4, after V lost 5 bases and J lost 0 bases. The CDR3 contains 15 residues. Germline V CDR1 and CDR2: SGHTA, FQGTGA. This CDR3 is CASSAAGSSYNEQFF. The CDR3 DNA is TGTGCCAGCAGCGCAGCGGGGAGCTCCTACAATGAGCAGTTCTTC.

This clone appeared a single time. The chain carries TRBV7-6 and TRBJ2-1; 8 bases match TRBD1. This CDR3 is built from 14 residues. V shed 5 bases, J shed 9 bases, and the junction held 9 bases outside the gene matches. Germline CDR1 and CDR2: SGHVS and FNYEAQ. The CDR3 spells CASSLTDRAAEQFF. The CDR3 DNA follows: TGTGCCAGCAGCCTGACGGACAGGGCGGCTGAGCAGTTCTTC.